Each of the 31 T cell receptor beta chains below was sequenced from the same sample in a study of PD-1 blockade in mismatch repair-deficient tumors. TCRdb's table, derived via immunoSEQ multiplex PCR, lists solely in-frame clones and lacks some. The sample includes around 37,000 clones, 65% to 85% of them seen just once. Sequencing was performed on PBMCs, taken 38 to 40 weeks after starting pembrolizumab. The source is an adult with mismatch repair-deficient cancer.

V is TRBV9 and J is TRBJ1-1, with 9 bases aligning to TRBD1. Germline values: CDR1 SGDLS, CDR2 YYNGEE. V shed 3 bases and J 5 bases; nucleotides not matched to a gene: 5. The CDR3 consists of 14 residues. The CDR3 DNA reads as TGTGCCAGCAGCGCAGTGACAGGGGGAACTGAAGCTTTCTTT. Protein: CASSAVTGGTEAFF. Looking up the rest from reference TRBV9 and TRBJ1-1 gives the full variable domain: DSGVTQTPKHLITATGQRVTLRCSPRSGDLSVYWYQQSLDQGLQFLIQYYNGEERAKGNILERFSAQQFPDLHSELNLSSLELGDSALYFCASSAVTGGTEAFFGQGTRLTVV.

The chain joins TRBV30 to TRBJ2-7; 7 bases map to TRBD1. V trimming: 5 bases; J trimming: 9 bases; junction bases outside the gene matches: 7. The CDR3 is 11 amino acids. Germline assignment: CDR1 GTSNPN and CDR2 SVGIG (reference sequence). Here the CDR3 reads CAWGAQGLQYF. The CDR3, as DNA: TGTGCCTGGGGTGCACAGGGGTTGCAGTACTTC.

The chain is built from TRBV28 and TRBJ2-5; no clear D. Trimming left V 3 bases short and J 3 bases short, with 11 bases between. The CDR3 length is 14 residues. Germline-derived CDR1 and CDR2 are MDHEN and SYDVKM. The CDR3 here is CASSFSLAEETQYF. The DNA for the CDR3 is TGTGCCAGCAGTTTTTCCTTGGCGGAAGAGACCCAGTACTTC.

The chain uses TRBV4-1 and TRBJ2-7; 9 nucleotides line up with TRBD2. The germline V gene encodes CDR1 MGHRA and CDR2 YSYEKL. There are 15 residues in the CDR3. V gave up 0 bases and J gave up 3 bases; unmatched junction bases: 3. DNA of the CDR3: TGCGCCAGCAGCCAAGATCTGACTAGCGGCTACGAGCAGTACTTC. It specifies CASSQDLTSGYEQYF.

This rearrangement joins TRBV21-1 to TRBJ2-1; the DNA was not used to check the table's D call, TRBD1. TRBV21-1 is flagged as a pseudogene. CDR3 length equals 14 residues. The CDR3: CASSKAWPQYEQFF. The DNA for the CDR3 is TGTGCCAGCAGCAAAGCTTGGCCTCAGTATGAGCAGTTCTTC.

The chain links TRBV5-1 to TRBJ2-5, with 7 bases aligning to TRBD1. The CDR3 has 15 amino acids. Germline V gene sequence: CDR1 SGHRS, CDR2 YFSETQ. V trimming: 0 bases; J trimming: 2 bases; junction bases outside the gene matches: 4. CDR3 coding DNA: TGCGCCAGCAGCTTGGACGGGACAGAGCAAGAGACCCAGTACTTC. Protein sequence: CASSLDGTEQETQYF.

The chain couples TRBV28 to TRBJ1-2, with no clear D. The CDR3 spans 12 residues. Germline values: CDR1 MDHEN, CDR2 SYDVKM. Trimming took off 2 bases at V and 4 bases at J, with 5 bases between the two ends. CDR3 sequence: CASSLVGYGYTF. DNA of the CDR3: TGTGCCAGCAGTTTAGTCGGCTATGGCTACACCTTC.

This rearrangement joins TRBV10-3 to TRBJ1-1; D is ambiguous. Germline V gene data show CDR1 as ENHRY and CDR2 as SYGVKD. The CDR3 consists of 14 residues. The V end was cut by 6 bases, the J end by 1 base, with 12 bases between. This CDR3 reads CAIRTLIGNTEAFF. Written as DNA, the CDR3 is TGTGCCATCAGGACTTTGATCGGGAACACTGAAGCTTTCTTT.

This chain connects TRBV18 to TRBJ1-5; 7 bases map to TRBD1. This CDR3 contains 16 residues. From germline, CDR1 is KGHSH and CDR2 LQKENI. J gave up 5 bases and V 4 bases, and 11 bases lay outside the gene matches. The CDR3 loop reads CASSQPGGGLDQPQHF. CDR3 bases: TGTGCCAGCTCACAACCAGGGGGAGGGCTCGATCAGCCCCAGCATTTT.

The V and J genes are TRBV6-5 and TRBJ1-2; 9 nucleotides match TRBD1. Germline-derived CDR1 and CDR2 are MNHEY and SVGAGI. The length of the CDR3 is 14 residues. The J segment lost 4 bases and the V segment lost 5 bases, leaving 5 bases of the junction unmatched. The CDR3 sequence: CASSTGGVSYGYTF. In DNA form, the CDR3 reads TGTGCCAGCAGTACAGGGGGCGTGAGCTATGGCTACACCTTC.

This rearrangement joins TRBV5-1 to TRBJ2-1, with 8 bases matching TRBD2. V shed 5 bases, J shed 0 bases, and the junction held 4 bases outside the gene matches. The germline V gene has CDR1 SGHRS and CDR2 YFSETQ. The CDR3 covers 15 residues. CDR3 sequence (DNA): TGCGCCAGCAGACTAGCGGTAAGCTCCTACAATGAGCAGTTCTTC. Its translation: CASRLAVSSYNEQFF.

The CDR3 region is CATSTTRGYSYNEQFF. In DNA, the CDR3 is TGTGCCACCAGCACGACACGGGGTTACTCCTACAATGAGCAGTTCTTC. This chain links TRBV15 with TRBJ2-1, with D maybe TRBD2 (5 bases). Germline lookup yields CDR1 LNHNV and CDR2 YYDKDF (reference sequence). The CDR3 contains 16 residues. V dropped 4 bases and J dropped 0 bases, with 13 bases sitting between them.

The rearrangement joins TRBV18 to TRBJ1-4; 8 positions agree with TRBD1. CDR3 length: 15 amino acids. Germline V gene data show CDR1 as KGHSH and CDR2 as LQKENI. J was trimmed by 4 bases and V by 2 bases; bases with no gene match: 3. CDR3 sequence reads: CASSPGQGNNEKLFF. In nucleotides, the CDR3 is TGTGCCAGCTCACCAGGACAGGGCAATAATGAAAAACTGTTTTTT.

This chain joins TRBV2 and TRBJ1-5, with D perhaps matching TRBD1 (5 bases). Trimming shortened V by 3 bases and J by 3 bases, and 9 bases separated the two germline ends. This CDR3 spans 14 amino acids. Germline V gives CDR1 SNHLY, CDR2 FYNNEI. CDR3 in DNA: TGTGCCAGCAGTGAGACAGAGATCAATCAGCCCCAGCATTTT. This translates into CASSETEINQPQHF.

CDR3 loop: CAIRSGTSGNNEQFF. The CDR3 DNA reads as TGTGCCATCCGATCCGGGACTAGCGGGAACAATGAGCAGTTCTTC. The V call is TRBV27, the J call TRBJ2-1; TRBD2 aligns across 13 bases. V lost 10 bases and J lost 5; bases outside the gene matches: 8. Germline CDR1 is MNHEY and CDR2 is SMNVEV (reference sequence). The CDR3 loop spans 15 amino acids.

The rearrangement links TRBV4-1 to TRBJ1-5; D is uncertain. Germline V gives CDR1 MGHRA, CDR2 YSYEKL. Trimming left V 4 bases short and J 0 bases short, with 10 bases between. The CDR3 has 15 amino acids. The CDR3 reads CASSPEGYSNQPQHF. CDR3 coding DNA: TGCGCCAGCAGCCCCGAGGGCTATAGCAATCAGCCCCAGCATTTT.

This clone has more than one count but fewer than ten. The J gene is TRBJ2-7, the V gene TRBV6-1; the match to TRBD1 covers 7 bases. The germline CDR1 and CDR2 sequences are MNHNS and SASEGT. This CDR3 has 14 residues. V gave up 8 bases and J gave up 0 bases; unmatched junction bases: 7. The CDR3 is CASLYQGVSYEQYF. As DNA, the CDR3 is TGTGCCAGCTTATACCAGGGGGTCTCCTACGAGCAGTACTTC.

The DNA of the CDR3 is TGTGCCAGCAGCTTGGGACTAGCAGGGGATACGCAGTATTTT. It yields the protein CASSLGLAGDTQYF. This rearrangement joins TRBV7-9 to TRBJ2-3, with TRBD2 matching over 9 bases. With V trimmed by 3 bases and J by 6 bases, 4 bases remained unmatched. CDR3 length equals 14 residues. Germline V CDR1 and CDR2: SEHNR, FQNEAQ (reference sequence).

This chain joins TRBV30 and TRBJ1-2, with 7 bases fitting TRBD1. Trimming took 3 bases from V and 0 from J; bases not matched to a gene: 4. This CDR3 contains 14 residues. Germline CDR1 GTSNPN, CDR2 SVGIG (reference sequence). CDR3 residues: CAWSRTGANYGYTF. For the CDR3, the DNA is TGTGCCTGGAGCCGGACAGGAGCTAACTATGGCTACACCTTC. Looking up the rest from reference TRBV30 and TRBJ1-2 gives the full variable domain: SQTIHQWPATLVQPVGSPLSLECTVEGTSNPNLYWYRQAAGRGLQLLFYSVGIGQISSEVPQNLSASRPQDRQFILSSKKLLLSDSGFYLCAWSRTGANYGYTFGSGTRLTVV.

This clone appeared a single time. This chain links TRBV6-5 with TRBJ1-1, with a weak D call TRBD1 (6 bases). CDR3 length equals 13 residues. V was pared by 0 bases and J by 11 bases, with 13 bases between. Germline values: CDR1 MNHEY, CDR2 SVGAGI. CDR3 sequence reads: CASSYSGGLAAFF. CDR3 nucleotides: TGTGCCAGCAGTTACTCTGGGGGCCTGGCGGCTTTCTTT.

This rearrangement joins TRBV21-1 to TRBJ1-4. TRBV21-1 is shown as a pseudogene. The CDR3 has 16 residues. CDR3 nucleotide sequence: TGTGCCAGCAGCAAAGCGGGAGGGCCTGCTAATGAAAAACTGTTTTTT. Translating gives CASSKAGGPANEKLFF.

The rearrangement links TRBV28 to TRBJ2-7; TRBD2 might be the D (5 bases). Germline V gene lookup returns CDR1 MDHEN and CDR2 SYDVKM. The CDR3 covers 16 residues. The V end was cut by 2 bases, the J end by 5 bases, with 19 bases between. DNA of the CDR3: TGTGCCAGCAGTTTAATGACCGTGCGGGTCGCCGACGAGCAGTACTTC. It yields the protein CASSLMTVRVADEQYF.

This chain uses TRBV18 with TRBJ1-6; D not resolved. The length of the CDR3 is 17 residues. Trimming left V 1 base short and J 1 base short, with 11 bases between. Germline V gene sequence: CDR1 KGHSH, CDR2 LQKENI. CDR3: CASSPLEGRSYNSPLHF. The CDR3 nucleotides are TGTGCCAGCTCACCACTGGAGGGTAGATCCTATAATTCACCCCTCCACTTT.

The rearrangement joins TRBV18 to TRBJ1-2; D ambiguous. This CDR3 is 14 amino acids long. Germline CDR1 reads KGHSH; CDR2 reads LQKENI. V was clipped by 1 base and J by 4 bases, with 10 bases between them. This CDR3 reads CASSPQGEGYGYTF. In DNA form, the CDR3 reads TGTGCCAGCTCACCACAGGGAGAGGGCTATGGCTACACCTTC.

In its sample, this clone was seen once. The chain recombines TRBV18 with TRBJ1-1, with 7 nucleotides matching TRBD1. Germline lookup yields CDR1 KGHSH and CDR2 LQKENI. CDR3 size: 19 residues. V lost 3 bases to trimming and J lost 3 bases; unmatched junction nucleotides: 19. DNA of the CDR3: TGTGCCAGCTCACCTCCGGCAGGGGGTAACATGGCCTTGGACACTGAAGCTTTCTTT. Translation: CASSPPAGGNMALDTEAFF.

V is TRBV27 and J is TRBJ1-2, with TRBD1 matching over 10 bases. Germline-derived CDR1 and CDR2 are MNHEY and SMNVEV (reference sequence). The CDR3 is 15 residues long. Losses at the gene ends were 5 bases for V and 2 bases for J; bases not matched to a gene: 5. The DNA for the CDR3 is TGTGCCAGCAGTACTTGGACAGGGGGGAACTATGGCTACACCTTC. Translated: CASSTWTGGNYGYTF.

This clone was detected a few times. This chain connects TRBV28 to TRBJ1-1, with a weak D call TRBD1 (5 bases). From germline, CDR1 is MDHEN and CDR2 SYDVKM. The CDR3 sequence is 14 residues long. V was cut by 6 bases and J by 7 bases, with 18 bases left in between. The CDR3 DNA sequence: TGTGCCAGCAGACCCCCGGGGGGAGGTAATGAAGCTTTCTTT. Translation: CASRPPGGGNEAFF.

The CDR3 sequence: CASSLQTGTFTEAFF. The CDR3 nucleotides read TGCGCCAGCAGCTTACAGACAGGGACCTTCACTGAAGCTTTCTTT. The rearrangement uses TRBV5-1 and TRBJ1-1; 7 bases align to TRBD1. The CDR3 totals 15 residues. V lost 2 bases, J lost 4 bases, and 8 bases stayed unmatched. The germline V gene encodes CDR1 SGHRS and CDR2 YFSETQ. The full variable domain, completed using reference TRBV5-1 and TRBJ1-1, is KAGVTQTPRYLIKTRGQQVTLSCSPISGHRSVSWYQQTPGQGLQFLFEYFSETQRNKGNFPGRFSGRQFSNSRSEMNVSTLELGDSALYLCASSLQTGTFTEAFFGQGTRLTVV.

This sequence joins TRBV29-1 and TRBJ2-3, with TRBD1 as a possible D gene (5 bases). Trimming left V 2 bases short and J 4 bases short, with 25 bases between. CDR3 length equals 18 residues. Germline-derived CDR1 and CDR2 are SQVTM and ANQGSEA. CDR3 region: CSVEPVNPSRQGPDTQYF. The CDR3 DNA sequence: TGCAGCGTTGAACCCGTCAATCCCTCTCGGCAGGGTCCAGATACGCAGTATTTT.

The chain combines TRBV11-3 with TRBJ2-7; D not certain. V was cut by 3 bases and J by 0 bases, with 18 bases left in between. The CDR3 sequence is 17 residues long. Germline assignment: CDR1 SGHNT and CDR2 YENEEA. This CDR3 is CASSFWALNGSSYEQYF. Written as DNA, the CDR3 is TGTGCCAGCAGCTTTTGGGCCCTTAACGGTAGCTCCTACGAGCAGTACTTC.

In this sample, this clone turned up once. The chain is built from TRBV18 and TRBJ1-5; no clear D gene. The CDR3 runs 17 residues. V lost 2 bases, J lost 0 bases, and 14 bases lay in between. From germline, CDR1 is KGHSH and CDR2 LQKENI. The CDR3 protein is CASSPSSVGYSNQPQHF. DNA of the CDR3: TGTGCCAGCTCACCATCATCCGTCGGGTATAGCAATCAGCCCCAGCATTTT.